The clone carrying this T cell receptor beta chain has more than one count but fewer than ten. What it binds is not known. This sample is part of a study of response to subunit inactivated influenza vaccine. TCRdb reprocessed the RT-PCR reads with MiXCR, giving one entry per CDR3 protein. The sample yields almost 250,000 distinct CDR3 sequences, roughly an eighth seen once. CDR1 is SQVTM and CDR2 is ANQGSEA in the germline V gene. This CDR3 is built from 13 residues. V shed 3 bases and J shed 8 bases, with 16 bases lying between them. The study, taken as a whole, reports: That few new T cells are recruited by each seasonal influenza vaccination was the authors' suggestion.

The clonotype originates from a middle-aged man who received an inactivated influenza vaccine. Source: non-naive T cells sorted from PBMCs, taken approximately 15 days before vaccination. The chain links TRBV29-1 to TRBJ1-2; D gene ambiguous. CDR3 DNA sequence: TGCAGCGTTGAGCCATGGACCTCTCAGGGCTACACCTTC. This codes for CSVEPWTSQGYTF.